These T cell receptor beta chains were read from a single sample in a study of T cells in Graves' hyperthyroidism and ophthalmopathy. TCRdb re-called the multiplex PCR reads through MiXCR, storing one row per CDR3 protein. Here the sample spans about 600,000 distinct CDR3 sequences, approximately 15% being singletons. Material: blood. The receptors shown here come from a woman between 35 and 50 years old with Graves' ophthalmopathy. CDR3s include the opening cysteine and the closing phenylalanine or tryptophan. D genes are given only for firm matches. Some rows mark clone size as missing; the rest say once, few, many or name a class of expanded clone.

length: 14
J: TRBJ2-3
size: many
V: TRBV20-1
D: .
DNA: TGCAGTGCCAGGGGCTCCCAAAGCACAGATACGCAGTATTTT
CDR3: CSARGSQSTDTQYF

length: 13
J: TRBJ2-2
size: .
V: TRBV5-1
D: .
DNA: TGCGCCAGCAGCTCGGAGGGGTCCGGGGAGCTGTTTTTT
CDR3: CASSSEGSGELFF

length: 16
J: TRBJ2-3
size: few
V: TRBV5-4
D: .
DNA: TGTGCCAGCAGCTTGGAGGCTCAGGGGTACGGCAATACGCAGTATTTT
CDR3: CASSLEAQGYGNTQYF

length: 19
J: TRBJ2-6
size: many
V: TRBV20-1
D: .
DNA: TGCAGTGCTAGAGATCCTTGGCAGGGTCGGAACTCTGGGGCCAACGTCCTGACTTTC
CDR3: CSARDPWQGRNSGANVLTF

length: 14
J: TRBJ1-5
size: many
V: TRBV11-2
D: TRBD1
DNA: TGTGCCAGCAGCCTACAGGGGCTCAATCAGCCCCAGCATTTT
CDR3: CASSLQGLNQPQHF

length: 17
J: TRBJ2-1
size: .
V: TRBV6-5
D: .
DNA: TGTGCCAGCAGTTACTCGGTGGTAGGGAAGTTGGGAAATGAGCAGTTCTTC
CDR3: CASSYSVVGKLGNEQFF

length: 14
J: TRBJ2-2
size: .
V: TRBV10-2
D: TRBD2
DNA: TGCGCCAGCGCACTAGCGGGCCGAACCGGGGAGCTGTTTTTT
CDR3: CASALAGRTGELFF

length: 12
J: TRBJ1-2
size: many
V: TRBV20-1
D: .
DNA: TGCAGGCCGGTGGCAGGGAACTATGGCTACACCTTC
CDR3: CRPVAGNYGYTF

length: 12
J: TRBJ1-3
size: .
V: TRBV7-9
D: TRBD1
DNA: TGTGCCAGCGGACAGGGAAGAAACACCATATATTTT
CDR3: CASGQGRNTIYF

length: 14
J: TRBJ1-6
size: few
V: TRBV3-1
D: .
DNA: TGTGCCAGCAGCCTTCGACAGTATAATTCACCCCTCCACTTT
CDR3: CASSLRQYNSPLHF

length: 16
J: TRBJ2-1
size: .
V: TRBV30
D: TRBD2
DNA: TGTGCCTGGAGCAGGGGACTAGCGGGAGGTGACAATGAGCAGTTCTTC
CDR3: CAWSRGLAGGDNEQFF

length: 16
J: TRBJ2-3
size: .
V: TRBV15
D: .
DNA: TGTGCCACCAGCAGAGATGGGCGGGGAGGCACAGATACGCAGTATTTT
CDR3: CATSRDGRGGTDTQYF

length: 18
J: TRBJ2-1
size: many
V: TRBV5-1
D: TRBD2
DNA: TGCGCCAGCAGCTTGCCCGGACTAGCGGGAGCCTCCTACAATGAGCAGTTCTTC
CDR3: CASSLPGLAGASYNEQFF

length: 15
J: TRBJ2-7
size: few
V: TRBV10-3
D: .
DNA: TGTGCCACCACCCAGGTAGGGACTGCACCCTACGAGCAGTACTTC
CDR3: CATTQVGTAPYEQYF

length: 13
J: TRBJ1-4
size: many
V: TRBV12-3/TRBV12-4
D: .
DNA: TGTGCCAGCAGCCCGCTGGGTTATGAAAAACTGTTTTTT
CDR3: CASSPLGYEKLFF

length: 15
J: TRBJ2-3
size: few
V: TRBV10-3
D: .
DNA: TGTGCCAGCCGAAGCGGGCCCCGGAAAACAGATACGCAGTATTTT
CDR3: CASRSGPRKTDTQYF

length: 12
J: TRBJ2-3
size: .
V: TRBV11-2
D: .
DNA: TGTTCCAGCAGCTTGTGGATAGATACGCAGTATTTT
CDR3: CSSSLWIDTQYF

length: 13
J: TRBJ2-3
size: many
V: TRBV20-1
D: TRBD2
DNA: TGCAGTGCTAGACTAGCGGGAGCAGATACGCAGTATTTT
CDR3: CSARLAGADTQYF

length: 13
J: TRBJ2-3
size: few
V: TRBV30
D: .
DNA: TGTGCCTGGAAGAACAAGAGCACAGATACGCAGTATTTT
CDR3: CAWKNKSTDTQYF

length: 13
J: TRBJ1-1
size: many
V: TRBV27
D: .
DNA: TGTGCCAGCAGCCAGAGGCTTTACGCTGAAGCTTTCTTT
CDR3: CASSQRLYAEAFF

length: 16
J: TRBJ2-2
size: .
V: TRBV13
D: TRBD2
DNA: TGTGCCAGCAGCCCGCGACTAGCGGGAGTGGCCGGGGAGCTGTTTTTT
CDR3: CASSPRLAGVAGELFF

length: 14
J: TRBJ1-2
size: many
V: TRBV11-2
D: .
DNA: TGTGCCAGCAGCGCTAGCGGGACAAACTATGGCTACACCTTC
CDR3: CASSASGTNYGYTF

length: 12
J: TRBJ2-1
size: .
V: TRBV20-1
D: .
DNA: TGCAGTGCTAGAGTGGGGTACGGTGAGCAGTTCTTC
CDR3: CSARVGYGEQFF

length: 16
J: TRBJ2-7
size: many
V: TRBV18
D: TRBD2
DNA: TGTGCCAGCTCCCCCGGGCTAGCGGTTCTCTCCTACGAGCAGTACTTC
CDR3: CASSPGLAVLSYEQYF

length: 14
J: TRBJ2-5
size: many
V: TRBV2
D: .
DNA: TGTGCCAGCAGTATCTCCCTAAACCGGGAGACCCAGTACTTC
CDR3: CASSISLNRETQYF

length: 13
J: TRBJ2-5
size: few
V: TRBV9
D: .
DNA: TGTGCCAGCAGCGTTGGGGCCCAAGAGACCCAGTACTTC
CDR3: CASSVGAQETQYF

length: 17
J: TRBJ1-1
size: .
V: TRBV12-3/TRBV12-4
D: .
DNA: TGTGCCAGCAGTTTTCGGAAGTTCGGGGGAAGAGGGACTGAAGCTTTCTTT
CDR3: CASSFRKFGGRGTEAFF

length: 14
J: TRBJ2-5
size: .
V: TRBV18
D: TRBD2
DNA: TGTGCCAGCTCACCTTTGCGGGGGGAAGAGACCCAGTACTTC
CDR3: CASSPLRGEETQYF

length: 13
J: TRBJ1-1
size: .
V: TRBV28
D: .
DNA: TGTGCCAGCAACAGGGCAGTTAACACTGAAGCTTTCTTT
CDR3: CASNRAVNTEAFF